A selection of T cell receptor beta chains follows, all from one sample in a study of OX40 agonist ivuxolimab in advanced cancers. TCRdb's table, derived via immunoSEQ multiplex PCR, lists solely in-frame clones and lacks some. Of approximately 46,000 clones listed, approximately 80% are singletons. Sequencing was performed on CD4+ or CD8+ T cells sorted from blood, taken in a trial of the OX40 agonist ivuxolimab. These receptors were collected from an adult with an advanced solid tumor such as melanoma, head and neck, liver or kidney cancer. Both conserved end residues are part of each CDR3. A D gene is named only where the DNA matches it firmly. The listing skips clone size in some rows; elsewhere it reads once, few, many or a size class.

D: -
size: -
V: TRBV18
J: TRBJ1-2
DNA: TGTGCCAGCTCACCAGTCGGACGGGGCTATGGCTACACCTTC
CDR3: CASSPVGRGYGYTF

D: TRBD1
size: -
V: TRBV19
J: TRBJ1-1
DNA: TGTGCCAGTAGTAGGGACAGGGGGCTGAATGAAGCTTTCTTT
CDR3: CASSRDRGLNEAFF

D: TRBD2
size: -
V: TRBV6-5
J: TRBJ2-7
DNA: TGTGCCAGCAGTTACGCCGCGACGGCAGCGGGGTACGAGCAGTACTTC
CDR3: CASSYAATAAGYEQYF

D: TRBD1
size: few
V: TRBV6-5
J: TRBJ1-2
DNA: TGTGCCACCCAGGGACAGGGGGCCGGCTACACCTTC
CDR3: CATQGQGAGYTF

D: -
size: -
V: TRBV6-6
J: TRBJ1-2
DNA: TGTGCCAGCAGTTTAACCGGGACGGAGTATGGCTACACCTTC
CDR3: CASSLTGTEYGYTF

D: TRBD1
size: -
V: TRBV27
J: TRBJ2-1
DNA: TGTGCCAGCAGAGAGACCCCGGGACAGGGGACTGAGCAGTTCTTC
CDR3: CASRETPGQGTEQFF

D: TRBD1
size: -
V: TRBV6-5
J: TRBJ1-2
DNA: TGTGCCAGCAATCACGGGACAGGGGGCAGGTATGGCTACACCTTC
CDR3: CASNHGTGGRYGYTF

D: -
size: -
V: TRBV18
J: TRBJ1-2
DNA: TGTGCCAGCTCACCCCTGAACCGGGCGGAGATGAACTATGGCTACACCTTC
CDR3: CASSPLNRAEMNYGYTF

D: TRBD1
size: -
V: TRBV27
J: TRBJ2-7
DNA: TGTGCCAGCAGTTTATCCCCCGGGACAGGATCCGAGCAGTACTTC
CDR3: CASSLSPGTGSEQYF

D: -
size: -
V: TRBV6-5
J: TRBJ2-7
DNA: TGTGCCAGCAGTTACTCTGGGGACTCCTACGAGCAGTACTTC
CDR3: CASSYSGDSYEQYF

D: -
size: few
V: TRBV6-6
J: TRBJ2-3
DNA: TGTGCCAGCAGTCTTGGACTGATCACAGATACGCAGTATTTT
CDR3: CASSLGLITDTQYF

D: -
size: -
V: TRBV4-3
J: TRBJ2-7
DNA: TGCGCCAGCAGCCAAGCAGCGGGTGTTTCCTACGAGCAGTACTTC
CDR3: CASSQAAGVSYEQYF

D: -
size: -
V: TRBV5-4
J: TRBJ2-7
DNA: TGTGCCAGCAGCCTGACGGACAGCTCCTACGAGCAGTACTTC
CDR3: CASSLTDSSYEQYF

D: TRBD2
size: -
V: TRBV30
J: TRBJ2-1
DNA: TGTGCCTGGAGGGGGGGCGGGAGGGGTTACAATGAGCAGTTCTTC
CDR3: CAWRGGGRGYNEQFF

D: TRBD1
size: -
V: TRBV19
J: TRBJ1-2
DNA: TGTGCCAGCGAGACAGGGAACTATGGCTACACCTTC
CDR3: CASETGNYGYTF

D: -
size: -
V: TRBV20-1
J: TRBJ1-2
DNA: TGCAGTGGGCGGGAGAACGCCGGCTACACCTTC
CDR3: CSGRENAGYTF

D: TRBD1
size: once
V: TRBV5-1
J: TRBJ1-3
DNA: TGCGCCAGCACTGGCGGCGGGACAGGGACTGGAAACACCATATATTTT
CDR3: CASTGGGTGTGNTIYF

D: -
size: -
V: TRBV18
J: TRBJ1-5
DNA: TGTGCCAGCTCACCCCCAGGACGACAGCCCCAGCATTTT
CDR3: CASSPPGRQPQHF

D: TRBD1
size: medium-sized
V: TRBV6-6
J: TRBJ2-7
DNA: TGTGCCAGCAGCAACACAGGGGGGCGGCAGTACTTC
CDR3: CASSNTGGRQYF

D: -
size: -
V: TRBV11-2
J: TRBJ1-3
DNA: TGTGCCAGCAGCACACGGCGGGGCGCCGTCGACACCATATATTTT
CDR3: CASSTRRGAVDTIYF

D: -
size: -
V: TRBV28
J: TRBJ1-6
DNA: TGTGCCAGCAGTTTCATCAGGTTCGATTCACCCCTCCACTTT
CDR3: CASSFIRFDSPLHF

D: -
size: -
V: TRBV19
J: TRBJ2-1
DNA: TGTGCGACTCGGGCTCACGGGGGTAATGAGCAGTTCTTC
CDR3: CATRAHGGNEQFF

D: -
size: -
V: TRBV14
J: TRBJ1-1
DNA: TGTGCCAGCAGCTATTCGGAGGGCACTGAAGCTTTCTTT
CDR3: CASSYSEGTEAFF

D: -
size: few
V: TRBV7-9
J: TRBJ2-5
DNA: TGTGCCAGCAGCTTAGCGAAGAGATTGGCGGCCCACCAAGAGACCCAGTACTTC
CDR3: CASSLAKRLAAHQETQYF

D: -
size: many
V: TRBV7-2
J: TRBJ1-2
DNA: TGTGCCAGCAGCTTAGACAGATATGGCTACACCTTC
CDR3: CASSLDRYGYTF

D: -
size: -
V: TRBV7-9
J: TRBJ1-1
DNA: TGTGCCAGCAGCTGGACAGTCAACACTGAAGCTTTCTTT
CDR3: CASSWTVNTEAFF

D: -
size: -
V: TRBV11-2
J: TRBJ1-1
DNA: TGTGCCAGCAGCTGGGGACGCAACACTGAAGCTTTCTTT
CDR3: CASSWGRNTEAFF

D: TRBD1
size: -
V: TRBV6-5
J: TRBJ1-2
DNA: TGTGCCAGCATCCCTAGAGGACAGGGGGCCTATGGCTACACCTTC
CDR3: CASIPRGQGAYGYTF

D: -
size: -
V: TRBV7-9
J: TRBJ1-5
DNA: TGTGCCAGCAGCTGGGAAAGTCAGCCCCAGCATTTT
CDR3: CASSWESQPQHF

D: -
size: -
V: TRBV7-2
J: TRBJ2-7
DNA: TGTGCCAGCAGCTTAGAGAGGAGAGGGGCCTACGAGCAGTACTTC
CDR3: CASSLERRGAYEQYF

D: -
size: -
V: TRBV6-6
J: TRBJ2-1
DNA: TGTGCCAGCAGCCCCCTTGACAGGTGGAAAAATGAGCAGTTCTTC
CDR3: CASSPLDRWKNEQFF

D: -
size: -
V: TRBV18
J: TRBJ1-3
DNA: TGTGCCAGCTCACCGCGGGGAGTAGTTGGAAACACCATATATTTT
CDR3: CASSPRGVVGNTIYF

D: -
size: -
V: TRBV9
J: TRBJ1-6
DNA: TGTGCCAGCAGCAGAGAGGGGTTCTCAGATTCACCCCTCCACTTT
CDR3: CASSREGFSDSPLHF

D: -
size: -
V: TRBV28
J: TRBJ1-1
DNA: TGTGCCAGCAGTCCCTCCTTCGGGGACACTGAAGCTTTCTTT
CDR3: CASSPSFGDTEAFF

D: -
size: once
V: TRBV2
J: TRBJ1-4
DNA: TGTGCCAGCACCTGGGGGTCAAATGAAAAACTGTTTTTT
CDR3: CASTWGSNEKLFF

D: -
size: -
V: TRBV4-3
J: TRBJ1-4
DNA: TGCGCCAGCAGCCAAGAGAGGCGGACTAATGAAAAACTGTTTTTT
CDR3: CASSQERRTNEKLFF

D: TRBD1
size: -
V: TRBV18
J: TRBJ1-4
DNA: TGTGCCAGCTCGTGGACAGGAGTCCATGAAAAACTGTTTTTT
CDR3: CASSWTGVHEKLFF

D: -
size: few
V: TRBV5-1
J: TRBJ2-2
DNA: TGCGCCACTCCGGACGGGCTCACCGGGGAGCTGTTTTTT
CDR3: CATPDGLTGELFF

D: -
size: -
V: TRBV27
J: TRBJ1-1
DNA: TGTGCCAGCAGTTTAAGGGGGGAGGACTTCTTT
CDR3: CASSLRGEDFF

D: -
size: -
V: TRBV10-1
J: TRBJ2-7
DNA: TGCGCCAGCAGTGAGGAGGGGGAGCCCCGGAGGGGTCGGAGCCACGAGCAGTACTTC
CDR3: CASSEEGEPRRGRSHEQYF

D: TRBD2
size: -
V: TRBV5-1
J: TRBJ2-3
DNA: TGCGCCAGCAGAAATAGCGGGAGTAGTACAGATACGCAGTATTTT
CDR3: CASRNSGSSTDTQYF

D: TRBD2
size: -
V: TRBV5-4
J: TRBJ2-5
DNA: TGTGCCAGCAGCCTAAGATTAGCGGGGGGGTTGGAGACCCAGTACTTC
CDR3: CASSLRLAGGLETQYF

D: -
size: -
V: TRBV5-1
J: TRBJ1-2
DNA: TGCGCCAGCAGACCCGGACCGGCAGATGGCTACACCTTC
CDR3: CASRPGPADGYTF

D: -
size: -
V: TRBV4-1
J: TRBJ1-2
DNA: TGCGCCAGCAGCCAAGAATCTGGGGCTAACTATGGCTACACCTTC
CDR3: CASSQESGANYGYTF

D: -
size: -
V: TRBV5-1
J: TRBJ2-7
DNA: TGCGCCAGCAGCTTGGTTCCGGTGTACGAGCAGTACTTC
CDR3: CASSLVPVYEQYF

D: -
size: -
V: TRBV10-3
J: TRBJ2-1
DNA: TGTGCCATCAGTGTAACAAATGAGCAGTTCTTC
CDR3: CAISVTNEQFF

D: -
size: -
V: TRBV11-2
J: TRBJ2-7
DNA: TGTGCCAGCAGCTCCTTCGGACGCTCCTACGAGCAGTACTTC
CDR3: CASSSFGRSYEQYF

D: TRBD2
size: few
V: TRBV6-4
J: TRBJ2-1
DNA: TGTGCCAGCAGCCCCGCTAGCGGGGTTGGGCACAATGAGCAGTTCTTC
CDR3: CASSPASGVGHNEQFF

D: TRBD2
size: -
V: TRBV6-5
J: TRBJ2-1
DNA: TGTGCCAGCAGTTCCGGGACTAGTCCCCCATTCTTC
CDR3: CASSSGTSPPFF

D: TRBD1
size: -
V: TRBV9
J: TRBJ2-6
DNA: TGTGCCAGCAGCGTCATGCAACAGGGGGCGCTTGGGGCCAACGTCCTGACTTTC
CDR3: CASSVMQQGALGANVLTF

D: TRBD2
size: -
V: TRBV2
J: TRBJ2-7
DNA: TGTGCCAGCAGTGAAGCCTCCAGCGGGGCGTACGAGCAGTACTTC
CDR3: CASSEASSGAYEQYF

D: TRBD2
size: -
V: TRBV4-1
J: TRBJ2-3
DNA: TGCGCCAGCAGTCCCGGGACTAGTGGCACAGATACGCAGTATTTT
CDR3: CASSPGTSGTDTQYF

D: -
size: -
V: TRBV5-6
J: TRBJ2-1
DNA: TGTGCCAGCAGCAAGACTAGATTTGAGCAGTTCTTC
CDR3: CASSKTRFEQFF